This is a list of T cell receptor beta chains from one sample in a study of cytomegalovirus exposure and HLA in healthy donors. Only in-frame clones appear in the TCRdb table, and some are missing; sequencing was by immunoSEQ multiplex PCR. Here the sample spans over 100,000 clones, about four fifths being singletons. Sequencing input: PBMCs. These TCRs come from a woman in her late teens or twenties in good health and CMV-seropositive. The CDR3 runs from the conserved cysteine through the conserved F or W. Fields, in order: CDR3 DNA, CDR3 protein, J gene, D gene, clone size, V gene. D genes are given only for firm matches. For some rows the clone size is stated as once, few or many, or as a class when expanded; others skip it.

CDR3 DNA: TGCGCCAGCAGCTTGGTCCTAGCGGGAGGGGGCGGAACAGATACGCAGTATTTT
CDR3 protein: CASSLVLAGGGGTDTQYF
J gene: TRBJ2-3
D gene: TRBD2
clone size: .
V gene: TRBV5-1

CDR3 DNA: TGTGCCAGCAGGAAAGGGCTCTCCGGGGGGGCCAAAAACATTCAGTACTTC
CDR3 protein: CASRKGLSGGAKNIQYF
J gene: TRBJ2-4
D gene: TRBD2
clone size: once
V gene: TRBV2

CDR3 DNA: TGTGCCAGCAGCCGAGGACAAGTCGAGACCCAGTACTTC
CDR3 protein: CASSRGQVETQYF
J gene: TRBJ2-5
D gene: .
clone size: .
V gene: TRBV7-9

CDR3 DNA: TGCGCCAGCAGCCGCGACGCTAGCGTGGCAGATACGCAGTATTTT
CDR3 protein: CASSRDASVADTQYF
J gene: TRBJ2-3
D gene: .
clone size: .
V gene: TRBV4-1

CDR3 DNA: TGTGCCAGCAACCCTGGGACAGCCTTTACGTCCCAGCATTTT
CDR3 protein: CASNPGTAFTSQHF
J gene: TRBJ1-5
D gene: TRBD1
clone size: .
V gene: TRBV7-8

CDR3 DNA: TGTGCCAGCAAGAAGACAGGGGCGGGTGGTGAAAAACTGTTTTTT
CDR3 protein: CASKKTGAGGEKLFF
J gene: TRBJ1-4
D gene: TRBD1
clone size: .
V gene: TRBV6-6

CDR3 DNA: TGCGCCAGCAGCTTGGAGGGGGCGAGGAGAACTGAAGCTTTCTTT
CDR3 protein: CASSLEGARRTEAFF
J gene: TRBJ1-1
D gene: TRBD1
clone size: .
V gene: TRBV5-1

CDR3 DNA: TGTGCCAGCACTAGAAGGGAGACCCAGTACTTC
CDR3 protein: CASTRRETQYF
J gene: TRBJ2-5
D gene: .
clone size: .
V gene: TRBV6-5

CDR3 DNA: TGTGCCAGCAGCGTAGGGATTAGCGGGTTGGGTGAGGAGACCCAGTACTTC
CDR3 protein: CASSVGISGLGEETQYF
J gene: TRBJ2-5
D gene: TRBD2
clone size: .
V gene: TRBV9

CDR3 DNA: TGTGCCAGCTCACCACCGGGCAGGGCCGCCCGCTACGAGCAGTACTTC
CDR3 protein: CASSPPGRAARYEQYF
J gene: TRBJ2-7
D gene: .
clone size: .
V gene: TRBV18

CDR3 DNA: TGTGCCAGCAGCTTTAGTGCTAGCACAGATACGCAGTATTTT
CDR3 protein: CASSFSASTDTQYF
J gene: TRBJ2-3
D gene: .
clone size: .
V gene: TRBV7-9

CDR3 DNA: TGTGCCAGCAGTCTGACAGGGGGGAACACTGAAGCTTTCTTT
CDR3 protein: CASSLTGGNTEAFF
J gene: TRBJ1-1
D gene: TRBD1
clone size: few
V gene: TRBV6-6

CDR3 DNA: TGTGCCAGCAGCATCGGACAGGGGAGATCCTACGAGCAGTACTTC
CDR3 protein: CASSIGQGRSYEQYF
J gene: TRBJ2-7
D gene: TRBD1
clone size: few
V gene: TRBV5-5

CDR3 DNA: TGTGCCAGCAGCCCAGGACAACACCAAGAGACCCAGTACTTC
CDR3 protein: CASSPGQHQETQYF
J gene: TRBJ2-5
D gene: .
clone size: .
V gene: TRBV9

CDR3 DNA: TGTGCCAGCAGCGTAGGAAGTGACAGCTCCTACGAGCAGTACTTC
CDR3 protein: CASSVGSDSSYEQYF
J gene: TRBJ2-7
D gene: .
clone size: once
V gene: TRBV9

CDR3 DNA: TGTGCCAGCAGTTACGGGACAGGTGAAAAACTGTTTTTT
CDR3 protein: CASSYGTGEKLFF
J gene: TRBJ1-4
D gene: TRBD1
clone size: .
V gene: TRBV6-6

CDR3 DNA: TGTGCCATCAGACCCGGGACTAGCGCGTACGAGCAGTACTTC
CDR3 protein: CAIRPGTSAYEQYF
J gene: TRBJ2-7
D gene: TRBD2
clone size: .
V gene: TRBV10-3

CDR3 DNA: TGTGCCAGCAGCTTAGATCGGCGGGGAGAGTATGGCTACACCTTC
CDR3 protein: CASSLDRRGEYGYTF
J gene: TRBJ1-2
D gene: .
clone size: .
V gene: TRBV11-3

CDR3 DNA: TGTGCCAGCAGCGTCGAAGCGGGGGTCACCGGGGAGCTGTTTTTT
CDR3 protein: CASSVEAGVTGELFF
J gene: TRBJ2-2
D gene: TRBD2
clone size: .
V gene: TRBV9

CDR3 DNA: TGTGCCAGCAGCCCATCGACGACAGGGGGGGAGACCCAGTACTTC
CDR3 protein: CASSPSTTGGETQYF
J gene: TRBJ2-5
D gene: TRBD1
clone size: few
V gene: TRBV7-8

CDR3 DNA: TGTGCCAGCAGTCCACCGGGACAGGTGCTTTTGGAAGCTTTCTTT
CDR3 protein: CASSPPGQVLLEAFF
J gene: TRBJ1-1
D gene: TRBD1
clone size: .
V gene: TRBV6-5

CDR3 DNA: TGTGCCAGCAGTTACGCCCACGGGGGGTCGGGCGAGCAGTACTTC
CDR3 protein: CASSYAHGGSGEQYF
J gene: TRBJ2-7
D gene: TRBD2
clone size: .
V gene: TRBV6-5

CDR3 DNA: TGTGCCAGTAGTATGCGTTCAGGAACAGAGACCCAGTACTTC
CDR3 protein: CASSMRSGTETQYF
J gene: TRBJ2-5
D gene: .
clone size: .
V gene: TRBV19

CDR3 DNA: TGCGCCAGCAGCTCGTCTTCAGGGACTCTCAACGAGCAGTACTTC
CDR3 protein: CASSSSSGTLNEQYF
J gene: TRBJ2-7
D gene: .
clone size: .
V gene: TRBV5-1

CDR3 DNA: TGCGCCAGCAGCCAAGTTGGGGACACCTCCTACGAGCAGTACTTC
CDR3 protein: CASSQVGDTSYEQYF
J gene: TRBJ2-7
D gene: .
clone size: .
V gene: TRBV4-1

CDR3 DNA: TGTGCCAGCACCTCCGACAGGGGAAACTATGGCTACACCTTC
CDR3 protein: CASTSDRGNYGYTF
J gene: TRBJ1-2
D gene: TRBD1
clone size: .
V gene: TRBV6-1

CDR3 DNA: TGTGCCAGCTCACGACGAGACAGCAGAAGCTCCTACAATGAGCAGTTCTTC
CDR3 protein: CASSRRDSRSSYNEQFF
J gene: TRBJ2-1
D gene: .
clone size: .
V gene: TRBV18

CDR3 DNA: TGTGCCAGCAGCTTGGGTCTAGCGGGACCCCACGAGACCCAGTACTTC
CDR3 protein: CASSLGLAGPHETQYF
J gene: TRBJ2-5
D gene: TRBD2
clone size: .
V gene: TRBV5-6

CDR3 DNA: TGTGCCAGTAGTAAAGAGACAGCTTCCTACAATGAGCAGTTCTTC
CDR3 protein: CASSKETASYNEQFF
J gene: TRBJ2-1
D gene: .
clone size: .
V gene: TRBV19

CDR3 DNA: TGTGCCAGCAGTGAATCCCAGGGGAAAGGTGGCTACACCTTC
CDR3 protein: CASSESQGKGGYTF
J gene: TRBJ1-2
D gene: .
clone size: .
V gene: TRBV6-1

CDR3 DNA: TGTGCCAGTAGTATACCGGCAGGGGGCGCCTACGAGCAGTACTTC
CDR3 protein: CASSIPAGGAYEQYF
J gene: TRBJ2-7
D gene: TRBD1
clone size: .
V gene: TRBV19

CDR3 DNA: TGTGCCAGCAGTTTTAGCGGGATCGCCTACGAGCAGTACTTC
CDR3 protein: CASSFSGIAYEQYF
J gene: TRBJ2-7
D gene: TRBD2
clone size: .
V gene: TRBV28

CDR3 DNA: TGTGCCAGCAGTGTCTACGCCGGGGGCACTGAAGCTTTCTTT
CDR3 protein: CASSVYAGGTEAFF
J gene: TRBJ1-1
D gene: .
clone size: few
V gene: TRBV27

CDR3 DNA: TGTGCCAGCAGCAGATATTCACTCTCTGGAAACACCATATATTTT
CDR3 protein: CASSRYSLSGNTIYF
J gene: TRBJ1-3
D gene: .
clone size: .
V gene: TRBV5-6

CDR3 DNA: TGTGCCAGCAGCTTTGAGGGGGTTGGTGGCTACACCTTC
CDR3 protein: CASSFEGVGGYTF
J gene: TRBJ1-2
D gene: .
clone size: few
V gene: TRBV7-9

CDR3 DNA: TGTGCCAGCAGCGTAGATCAGGCAACTAATGAAAAACTGTTTTTT
CDR3 protein: CASSVDQATNEKLFF
J gene: TRBJ1-4
D gene: .
clone size: .
V gene: TRBV9

CDR3 DNA: TGTGCCAGCAGCTTACCCGGGACTACCATCATCCAGTACTTC
CDR3 protein: CASSLPGTTIIQYF
J gene: TRBJ2-7
D gene: TRBD2
clone size: .
V gene: TRBV6-6

CDR3 DNA: TGTGCCAGCAGCCCCGGGAGGGTAAGCGGGGAGCTGTTTTTT
CDR3 protein: CASSPGRVSGELFF
J gene: TRBJ2-2
D gene: TRBD2
clone size: few
V gene: TRBV4-2

CDR3 DNA: TGTGCCAGCAGCGTAGGGAGAGAAGGGGACACCATATATTTT
CDR3 protein: CASSVGREGDTIYF
J gene: TRBJ1-3
D gene: .
clone size: .
V gene: TRBV9

CDR3 DNA: TGCGCCAGCAGCTTGGAGCAGGCTCTTGGTGAAAAACTGTTTTTT
CDR3 protein: CASSLEQALGEKLFF
J gene: TRBJ1-4
D gene: .
clone size: .
V gene: TRBV5-1

CDR3 DNA: TGTGCCACGACGGGAGCTAATCCCTACGAGCAGTACTTC
CDR3 protein: CATTGANPYEQYF
J gene: TRBJ2-7
D gene: .
clone size: .
V gene: TRBV6-5

CDR3 DNA: TGCGCCAGCAGTGAGTCTCCCGGGACTAGCGGGAGTACCGGGGAGCTGTTTTTT
CDR3 protein: CASSESPGTSGSTGELFF
J gene: TRBJ2-2
D gene: TRBD2
clone size: .
V gene: TRBV10-1

CDR3 DNA: TGCGCCAGCAGCCAAACTAGCGGGAGTTACAATGAGCAGTTCTTC
CDR3 protein: CASSQTSGSYNEQFF
J gene: TRBJ2-1
D gene: TRBD2
clone size: .
V gene: TRBV4-1

CDR3 DNA: TGTGCCAGCAGGTCTAGCGGGGGGACCTACAATGAGCAGTTCTTC
CDR3 protein: CASRSSGGTYNEQFF
J gene: TRBJ2-1
D gene: TRBD2
clone size: .
V gene: TRBV5-5

CDR3 DNA: TGTGCCAGCAGTGACAGGGCAACTAATGAAAAACTGTTTTTT
CDR3 protein: CASSDRATNEKLFF
J gene: TRBJ1-4
D gene: .
clone size: .
V gene: TRBV25-1

CDR3 DNA: TGTGCCAGCAGTACAGGAAATACGCAGTATTTT
CDR3 protein: CASSTGNTQYF
J gene: TRBJ2-3
D gene: .
clone size: .
V gene: TRBV6-6